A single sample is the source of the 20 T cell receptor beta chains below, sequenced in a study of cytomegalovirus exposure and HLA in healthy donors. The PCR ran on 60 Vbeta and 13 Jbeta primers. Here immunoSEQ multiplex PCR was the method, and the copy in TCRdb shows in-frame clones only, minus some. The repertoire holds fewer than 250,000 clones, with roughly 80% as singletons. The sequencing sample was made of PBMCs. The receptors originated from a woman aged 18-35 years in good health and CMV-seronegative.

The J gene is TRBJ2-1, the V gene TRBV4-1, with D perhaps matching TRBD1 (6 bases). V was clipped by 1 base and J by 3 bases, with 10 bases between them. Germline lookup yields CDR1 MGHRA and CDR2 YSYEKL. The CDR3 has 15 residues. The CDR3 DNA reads TGCGCCAGCAGCCAAGGGAGGACAGACTACAATGAGCAGTTCTTC. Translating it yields CASSQGRTDYNEQFF.

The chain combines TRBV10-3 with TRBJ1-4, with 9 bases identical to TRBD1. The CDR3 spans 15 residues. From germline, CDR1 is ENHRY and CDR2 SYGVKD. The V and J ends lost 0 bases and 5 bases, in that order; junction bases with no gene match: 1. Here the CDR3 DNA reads TGTGCCATCAGTGAGTCAGGGACAGGGAATGAAAAACTGTTTTTT. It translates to CAISESGTGNEKLFF.

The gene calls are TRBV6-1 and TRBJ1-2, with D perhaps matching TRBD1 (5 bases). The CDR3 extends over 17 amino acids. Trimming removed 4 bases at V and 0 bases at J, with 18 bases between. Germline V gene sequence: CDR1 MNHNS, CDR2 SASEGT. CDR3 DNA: TGTGCCAGCAGTGTACAAGAGACAGCCGATTCTAACTATGGCTACACCTTC. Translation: CASSVQETADSNYGYTF.

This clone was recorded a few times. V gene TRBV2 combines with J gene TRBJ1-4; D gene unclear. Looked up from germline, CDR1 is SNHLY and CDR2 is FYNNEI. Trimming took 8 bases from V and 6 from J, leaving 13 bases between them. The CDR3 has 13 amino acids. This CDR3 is CASEVDIYEKLFF. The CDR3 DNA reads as TGTGCCAGCGAAGTCGACATTTATGAAAAACTGTTTTTT.

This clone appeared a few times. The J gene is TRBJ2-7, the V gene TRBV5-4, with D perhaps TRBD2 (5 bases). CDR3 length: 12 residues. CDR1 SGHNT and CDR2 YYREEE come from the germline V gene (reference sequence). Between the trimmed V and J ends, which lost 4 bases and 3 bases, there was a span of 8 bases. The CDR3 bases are TGTGCCAGCAGCCGAGGACTCTACGAGCAGTACTTC. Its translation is CASSRGLYEQYF.

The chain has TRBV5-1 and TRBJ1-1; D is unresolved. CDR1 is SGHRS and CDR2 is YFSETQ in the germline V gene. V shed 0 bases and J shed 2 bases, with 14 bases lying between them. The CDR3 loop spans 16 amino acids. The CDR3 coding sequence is TGCGCCAGCAGCTTGGCCTTAGTCCGACAAAACACTGAAGCTTTCTTT. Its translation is CASSLALVRQNTEAFF.

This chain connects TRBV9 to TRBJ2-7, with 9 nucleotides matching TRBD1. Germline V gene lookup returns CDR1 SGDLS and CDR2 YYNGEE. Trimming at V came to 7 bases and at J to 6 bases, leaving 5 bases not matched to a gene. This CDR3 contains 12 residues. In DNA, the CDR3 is TGTGCCAGCCGAGGACAGGGGTTCGAGCAGTACTTC. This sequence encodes CASRGQGFEQYF.

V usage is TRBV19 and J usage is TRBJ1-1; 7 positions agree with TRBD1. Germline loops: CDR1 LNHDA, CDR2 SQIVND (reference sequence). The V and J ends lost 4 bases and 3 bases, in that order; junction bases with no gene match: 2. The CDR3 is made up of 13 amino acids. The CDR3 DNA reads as TGTGCCAGTAGTAGGCAGGGGGACACTGAAGCTTTCTTT. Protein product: CASSRQGDTEAFF.

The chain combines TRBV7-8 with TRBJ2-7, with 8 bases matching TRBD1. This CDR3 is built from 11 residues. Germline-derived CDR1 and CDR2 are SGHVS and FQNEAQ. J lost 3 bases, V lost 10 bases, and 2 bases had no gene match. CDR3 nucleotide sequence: TGTGCCACAACAGGGGGCTACGAGCAGTACTTC. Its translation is CATTGGYEQYF.

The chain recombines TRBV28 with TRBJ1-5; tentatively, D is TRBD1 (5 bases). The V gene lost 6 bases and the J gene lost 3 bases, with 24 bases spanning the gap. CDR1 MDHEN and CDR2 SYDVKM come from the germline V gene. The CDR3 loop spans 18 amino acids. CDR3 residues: CASSTVSGRLFSNQPQHF. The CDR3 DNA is TGTGCCAGCAGCACTGTGTCAGGGAGGTTATTCTCCAATCAGCCCCAGCATTTT.

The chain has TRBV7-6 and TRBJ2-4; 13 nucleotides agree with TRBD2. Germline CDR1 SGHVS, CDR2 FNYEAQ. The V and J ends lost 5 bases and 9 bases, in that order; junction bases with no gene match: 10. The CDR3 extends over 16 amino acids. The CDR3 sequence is CASSHGLAGESGIQYF. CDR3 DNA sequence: TGTGCCAGCAGCCATGGACTAGCGGGAGAAAGCGGCATTCAGTACTTC.

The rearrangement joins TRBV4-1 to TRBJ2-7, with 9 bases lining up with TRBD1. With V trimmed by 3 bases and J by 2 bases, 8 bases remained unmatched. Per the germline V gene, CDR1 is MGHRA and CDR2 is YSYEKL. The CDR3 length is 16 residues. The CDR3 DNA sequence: TGCGCCAGCAGCCAGGGGGGACAGGGATATGCCTACGAGCAGTACTTC. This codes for CASSQGGQGYAYEQYF.

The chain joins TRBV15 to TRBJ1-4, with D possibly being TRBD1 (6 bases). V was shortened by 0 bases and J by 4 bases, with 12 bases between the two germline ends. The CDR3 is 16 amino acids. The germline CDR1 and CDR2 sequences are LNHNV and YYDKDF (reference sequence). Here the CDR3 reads CATSREGTNYNEKLFF. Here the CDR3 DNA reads TGTGCCACCAGCAGAGAAGGGACAAACTATAATGAAAAACTGTTTTTT.

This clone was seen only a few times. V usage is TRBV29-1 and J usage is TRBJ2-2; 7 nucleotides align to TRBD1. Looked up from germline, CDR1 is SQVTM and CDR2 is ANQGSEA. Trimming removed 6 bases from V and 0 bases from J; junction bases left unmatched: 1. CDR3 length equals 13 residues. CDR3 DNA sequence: TGCAGCGTCGACAGGGCGAACACCGGGGAGCTGTTTTTT. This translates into CSVDRANTGELFF.

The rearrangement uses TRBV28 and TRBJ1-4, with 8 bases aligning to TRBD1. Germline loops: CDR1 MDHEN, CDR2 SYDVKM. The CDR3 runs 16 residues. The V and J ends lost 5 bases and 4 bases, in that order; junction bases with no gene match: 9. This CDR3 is CASSPPTGAFNEKLFF. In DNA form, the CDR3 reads TGTGCCAGCAGTCCCCCGACAGGGGCCTTTAATGAAAAACTGTTTTTT.

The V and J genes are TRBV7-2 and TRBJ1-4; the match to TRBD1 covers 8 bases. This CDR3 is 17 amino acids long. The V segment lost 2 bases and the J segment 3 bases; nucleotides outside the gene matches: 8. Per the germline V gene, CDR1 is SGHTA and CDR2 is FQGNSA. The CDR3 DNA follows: TGTGCCAGCAGCTTAACCCTTTCAGGGGGCCCTAATGAAAAACTGTTTTTT. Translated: CASSLTLSGGPNEKLFF.

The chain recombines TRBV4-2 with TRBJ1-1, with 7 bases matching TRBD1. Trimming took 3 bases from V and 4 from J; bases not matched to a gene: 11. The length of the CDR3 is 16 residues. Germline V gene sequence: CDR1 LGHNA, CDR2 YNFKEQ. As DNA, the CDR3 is TGTGCCAGCAGCCACCTCGGCCGGCAGGGGGGCACTGAAGCTTTCTTT. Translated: CASSHLGRQGGTEAFF.

CDR3 nucleotides: TGTGCCAGCAGCTTAGCCCAGGGCTACGAGCAGTACTTC. Its translation: CASSLAQGYEQYF. The rearrangement links TRBV11-1 to TRBJ2-7; tentative D call: TRBD1 (5 bases). V lost 0 bases and J 3 bases, leaving 6 bases between the germline ends. Looked up from germline, CDR1 is SGHAT and CDR2 is FQDESV (reference sequence). The CDR3 has 13 amino acids.

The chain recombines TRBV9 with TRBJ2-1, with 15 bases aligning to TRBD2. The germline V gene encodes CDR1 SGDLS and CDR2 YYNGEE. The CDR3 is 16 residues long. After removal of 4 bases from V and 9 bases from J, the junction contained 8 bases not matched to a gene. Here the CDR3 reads CASSPSLGLAGGEQFF. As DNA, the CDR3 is TGTGCCAGCAGCCCTAGTCTGGGACTAGCGGGGGGTGAGCAGTTCTTC.

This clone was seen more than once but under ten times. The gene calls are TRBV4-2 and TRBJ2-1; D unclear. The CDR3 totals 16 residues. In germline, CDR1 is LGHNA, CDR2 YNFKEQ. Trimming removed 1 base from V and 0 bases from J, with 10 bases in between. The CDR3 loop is CASSQGRLSSYNEQFF. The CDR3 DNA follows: TGTGCCAGCAGCCAAGGTAGATTGAGCTCCTACAATGAGCAGTTCTTC.